This T cell receptor (beta chain) was found in a study of identifying expanded T cells in peripheral blood. The assay was immunoSEQ multiplex PCR, and TCRdb's table has in-frame clones only and misses some. The sample consists of about 120,000 clones, around 84% of them appearing once. The CDR3 totals 16 residues. After removal of 4 bases from V and 3 bases from J, the junction contained 14 bases not matched to a gene. In germline, CDR1 is SQVTM, CDR2 ANQGSEA. Sequences were obtained from blood. The gene calls are TRBV29-1 and TRBJ1-2, with 7 bases identical to TRBD1. This clonotype was obtained from a person aged 18 to 70 in good health. CDR3 nucleotides: TGCAGCGTTGTGGGGATTCCGGGACAGCCCTACTATGGCTACACCTTC. Protein product: CSVVGIPGQPYYGYTF. Looking up the rest from reference TRBV29-1 and TRBJ1-2 gives the full variable domain: SAVISQKPSRDICQRGTSLTIQCQVDSQVTMMFWYRQQPGQSLTLIATANQGSEATYESGFVIDKFPISRPNLTFSTLTVSNMSPEDSSIYLCSVVGIPGQPYYGYTFGSGTRLTVV.